This T cell receptor (beta chain) emerged from a study of T cells in Graves' hyperthyroidism and ophthalmopathy. Overall study context: Peripheral blood sampling occurred at initial diagnosis, before any treatment.

General study points: Most expanded thyroid clonotypes above 0.001 recurred in blood.

This clonotype was observed many times. What it binds is not known. TCR beta CDR3 region amplification was performed from RNA transcripts. Researchers ran a first-round RT-PCR on the TCR CDR3 using the HTBI primer set. Each CDR3 protein gets one entry after TCRdb re-called the multiplex PCR reads with MiXCR. The sample contains approximately 400,000 distinct CDR3 sequences, roughly 14% of which appear only once. Germline V CDR1 and CDR2: SGHRS, YFSETQ. Trimming cost V 2 bases and J 5 bases, with 11 bases left between them. The CDR3 has 14 amino acids. Across 18 months, stable Graves' hyperthyroidism was marked by no progression to ophthalmopathy. Patients with uncontrolled infections, other autoimmune diseases, pregnancy or lactation were excluded.

The sequenced material came from blood. This clonotype was obtained from a woman aged 18-30 years with Graves' hyperthyroidism. The chain carries TRBV5-1 and TRBJ2-1; tentatively, D is TRBD1 or TRBD2 (6 bases each). CDR3 residues: CASSFRGPDNEQFF. In DNA form, the CDR3 reads TGCGCCAGCAGCTTCCGGGGGCCTGACAATGAGCAGTTCTTC.